The 24 T cell receptor beta chains listed next were all sequenced from one sample in a study of T cell responses to AZD1222 COVID-19 vaccine. Data came from immunoSEQ multiplex PCR; TCRdb stores just in-frame clones and leaves some out. This sample carries tens of thousands of clones, about nine tenths of them seen once, and the ten largest clones take roughly 6.3%. The sample in question was peripheral blood, obtained 28 days after the second dose of the MenACWY control vaccine. These receptors all come from an adult who received the MenACWY meningococcal vaccine as a control.

J is TRBJ2-1 and V is TRBV7-2; D ambiguous. The germline V gene has CDR1 SGHTA and CDR2 FQGNSA. The CDR3 spans 11 residues. V was pared by 5 bases and J by 9 bases, with 8 bases between. CDR3 in amino acids: CASSLDAEQFF. The DNA for the CDR3 is TGTGCCAGCAGCCTAGACGCTGAGCAGTTCTTC.

The chain couples TRBV6-5 to TRBJ2-2; possibly TRBD1 for D (5 bases). Germline CDR1 and CDR2: MNHEY and SVGAGI. This CDR3 spans 15 amino acids. The germline V and J ends were trimmed by 11 bases and 0 bases, with 16 bases remaining between them. The CDR3 coding sequence is TGTGCCGTTCAGGGTCAACCCTCGAACACCGGGGAGCTGTTTTTT. Its protein is CAVQGQPSNTGELFF.

The chain couples TRBV3-1 (or the pseudogene TRBV3-2) to TRBJ2-7, with 12 bases aligning to TRBD2. The trim removed 4 bases at V and 5 bases at J, leaving 12 bases unmatched. In germline, CDR1 is LGHDT, CDR2 YNNKEL (reference sequence). The CDR3 has 17 amino acids. CDR3 nucleotides: TGTGCCAGCAGCCGAGGGACATCTGGGACTAGCGGGCACGAGCAGTACTTC. Translating gives CASSRGTSGTSGHEQYF.

The J gene is TRBJ2-7, the V gene TRBV5-1; TRBD2 is a possible D gene (5 bases). Germline-derived CDR1 and CDR2 are SGHRS and YFSETQ. V gave up 0 bases and J gave up 6 bases, with 13 bases separating them. The CDR3 length is 14 residues. The CDR3 sequence: CASSLEAYGSEQYF. In nucleotides, the CDR3 is TGCGCCAGCAGCTTGGAAGCCTATGGGAGCGAGCAGTACTTC.

This chain joins TRBV7-9 and TRBJ2-7; D may match TRBD1 or TRBD2 (6 bases each). CDR1 and CDR2 from the germline V gene are SEHNR and FQNEAQ (reference sequence). The V end lost 5 bases, the J end lost 5 bases, and 19 bases lay between the germline ends. The CDR3 runs 15 residues. The CDR3 reads CASSPPSWGDNEQYF. Written as DNA, the CDR3 is TGTGCCAGCAGCCCCCCCTCCTGGGGGGACAACGAGCAGTACTTC.

The chain combines TRBV7-8 with TRBJ1-6; 8 bases are shared with TRBD1. V lost 2 bases, J lost 8 bases, and 5 bases stayed unmatched. Germline V gene data show CDR1 as SGHVS and CDR2 as FQNEAQ. CDR3 length: 15 residues. The CDR3 DNA reads as TGTGCCAGCAGCTTAATGTCAGGGGGCGATTCACCCCTCCACTTT. Translating gives CASSLMSGGDSPLHF.

The rearrangement joins TRBV2 to TRBJ2-2, with 14 bases matching TRBD2. Germline trimming cut 8 bases from V and 4 bases from J; bases unmatched to any gene: 18. The CDR3 length is 20 residues. Germline V gene lookup returns CDR1 SNHLY and CDR2 FYNNEI. The CDR3, as DNA: TGTGCCAGCCCCCCCGCGGGACTAGCGGGAGTCGTTACGGGCACCGGGGAGCTGTTTTTT. Its translation: CASPPAGLAGVVTGTGELFF.

The DNA of the CDR3 is TGTGCCAGTACTACTAGGAGCTTTTCCTACAATGAGCAGTTCTTC. Protein sequence: CASTTRSFSYNEQFF. The chain joins TRBV19 to TRBJ2-1; possible D gene TRBD2, 5 bases. The ends were cut back, 7 bases at V and 1 base at J, with 14 bases in the middle. The CDR3 loop spans 15 amino acids. CDR1 is LNHDA and CDR2 is SQIVND in the germline V gene (reference sequence).

A word on this clone: One junction end does not reproduce the germline sequence, and a read error may be involved. The chain is built from TRBV6-1 and TRBJ1-2; D gene ambiguous. Germline CDR1 and CDR2: MNHNS and SASEGT. This CDR3 comprises 16 residues. The CDR3 bases are TGTGCCAGCAGGGAAGTTGTGGCGGGTCGGAACTATGGCTACACCTTC. Protein product: CASREVVAGRNYGYTF.

The chain links TRBV18 to TRBJ2-5, with unresolved D. Germline V gene data show CDR1 as KGHSH and CDR2 as LQKENI. The CDR3 sequence is 14 residues long. Between the trimmed V and J ends, which lost 2 bases and 4 bases, there was a span of 11 bases. CDR3 loop: CASSPSGGGETQYF. As DNA, the CDR3 is TGTGCCAGCTCACCATCGGGCGGCGGAGAGACCCAGTACTTC.

With regard to this clone: The junction and the germline gene differ at one end; a read error may be behind it. The V and J genes are TRBV11-2 and TRBJ2-1; TRBD2 is a possible D gene (6 bases). Germline loops: CDR1 SGHAT, CDR2 FQNNGV. The CDR3 has 17 amino acids. CDR3 sequence reads: CASTLVPGGIRDNEQFF. The CDR3 DNA is TGTGCCAGCACCTTAGTTCCCGGGGGTATCCGTGACAATGAGCAGTTCTTC.

The chain combines TRBV11-2 with TRBJ2-7, with TRBD1 matching over 8 bases. V gave up 6 bases and J gave up 9 bases; unmatched junction bases: 10. This CDR3 spans 13 amino acids. Germline V CDR1 and CDR2: SGHAT, FQNNGV. The DNA for the CDR3 is TGTGCCAGCAGAACCGACAGGGGAAGGGCGCAGTACTTC. Protein sequence: CASRTDRGRAQYF.

This chain uses TRBV19 with TRBJ2-3; TRBD2 aligns across 12 bases. CDR1 is LNHDA and CDR2 is SQIVND in the germline V gene (reference sequence). V lost 8 bases, J lost 5 bases, and 2 bases stayed unmatched. The CDR3 contains 13 residues. DNA for the CDR3: TGTGCCAGTGGGGGACTAGCGGGAGATACGCAGTATTTT. As protein: CASGGLAGDTQYF.

The table lists this clone with a few counts. The chain employs TRBV6-4 and TRBJ1-5; D not certain. The CDR3 is made up of 14 amino acids. Per germline, CDR1 MRHNA and CDR2 SNTAGT. V lost 6 bases and J lost 2, with 11 bases in between. CDR3 DNA: TGTGCCAGCAGCCCCAGAGGTGGCAATCAGCCCCAGCATTTT. Amino acids: CASSPRGGNQPQHF.

The sample holds one count of this clone. The chain couples TRBV28 to TRBJ2-1, with D maybe TRBD1 (6 bases). CDR1 is MDHEN, CDR2 SYDVKM, per germline. V was cut by 5 bases and J by 9 bases, with 11 bases left in between. This CDR3 is built from 12 residues. CDR3: CASSLGGSEQFF. The CDR3 coding sequence is TGTGCCAGCAGTCTAGGGGGAAGTGAGCAGTTCTTC.

This chain uses TRBV3-1 (or the pseudogene TRBV3-2) with TRBJ2-1; D unclear. The CDR3 length is 14 residues. From germline, CDR1 is LGHDT and CDR2 YNNKEL (reference sequence). V dropped 4 bases and J dropped 4 bases, with 11 bases sitting between them. CDR3 sequence (DNA): TGTGCCAGCAGCCTTTACGGGCCTTACAATGAGCAGTTCTTC. This sequence encodes CASSLYGPYNEQFF.

V is TRBV14 and J is TRBJ2-1; D is unclear. This CDR3 is built from 14 residues. Germline V gene sequence: CDR1 SGHDN, CDR2 FVKESK. V was shortened by 0 bases and J by 6 bases, with 9 bases between the two germline ends. This chain's CDR3 is CASSQDLPSNEQFF. The CDR3 bases are TGTGCCAGCAGCCAAGATCTCCCTAGCAATGAGCAGTTCTTC.

The chain couples TRBV5-1 to TRBJ1-1, with D perhaps TRBD1 (6 bases). The CDR3 sequence is 14 residues long. Trimming stripped 7 bases from V and 5 bases from J, with 18 bases between. Germline CDR1 is SGHRS and CDR2 is YFSETQ. CDR3 DNA: TGCGCCAGCGCGCTTACAGGGTCCGAGACTGAAGCTTTCTTT. Residues: CASALTGSETEAFF.

This chain uses TRBV27 with TRBJ1-2; D possibly corresponds to TRBD1 (6 bases). Trimming took off 5 bases at V and 0 bases at J, with 13 bases between the two ends. CDR1 is MNHEY and CDR2 is SMNVEV in the germline V gene (reference sequence). This CDR3 has 15 residues. The CDR3 nucleotides are TGTGCCAGCAGTCCAACAGGGTTGGCTAACTATGGCTACACCTTC. Residues: CASSPTGLANYGYTF.

The V gene is TRBV5-1, the J gene TRBJ1-6; TRBD1 agrees at 7 bases. This CDR3 is built from 14 residues. CDR1 SGHRS and CDR2 YFSETQ come from the germline V gene. The V gene end was trimmed by 4 bases and the J gene end by 8 bases; junction bases not matched to a gene: 6. Written as DNA, the CDR3 is TGCGCCAGCAGCCAGACAGGGTTCGATTCACCCCTCCACTTT. Translation gives CASSQTGFDSPLHF.

V is TRBV6-5 and J is TRBJ1-3; unclear D gene. This CDR3 spans 14 amino acids. Trimming took 6 bases from V and 2 from J, leaving 11 bases between them. The germline V gene has CDR1 MNHEY and CDR2 SVGAGI. The CDR3 is CASRPYRTGNTIYF. The CDR3 DNA reads as TGTGCCAGCAGGCCTTACAGAACTGGAAACACCATATATTTT.

This clone was recorded only once. J is TRBJ1-1 and V is TRBV27; D not certain. Germline V gives CDR1 MNHEY, CDR2 SMNVEV (reference sequence). The CDR3 covers 14 residues. Trimming shortened V by 8 bases and J by 1 base, and 14 bases separated the two germline ends. The CDR3 DNA follows: TGTGCCAGCCGCGGCCCGGAGGCGAACACTGAAGCTTTCTTT. Translating gives CASRGPEANTEAFF.

The chain recombines TRBV11-2 with TRBJ1-5; D gene unclear. Germline CDR1 SGHAT, CDR2 FQNNGV. The CDR3 is 13 residues long. Trimming pared 1 base from V and 4 bases from J, leaving 5 bases between. CDR3 DNA: TGTGCCAGCAGCTTAGTATCGAATCAGCCCCAGCATTTT. This translates into CASSLVSNQPQHF.

The CDR3 spells CASREESGFSYEQYF. The CDR3 DNA reads as TGTGCCAGCAGGGAGGAGTCAGGCTTCTCCTACGAGCAGTACTTC. V usage is TRBV27 and J usage is TRBJ2-7; a possible D gene is TRBD2 (5 bases). V was pared by 6 bases and J by 0 bases, with 15 bases between. The CDR3 has 15 amino acids. The germline V gene has CDR1 MNHEY and CDR2 SMNVEV (reference sequence).